These T cell receptor beta chains were read from a single sample in a study of OX40 agonist ivuxolimab in advanced cancers. Measured with immunoSEQ multiplex PCR; TCRdb has only the in-frame clones, and not every one. This table holds about 61,000 clones, 83% found once. The sample here was CD4+ or CD8+ T cells sorted from blood, taken in a trial of the OX40 agonist ivuxolimab. The receptors were sampled from an adult with an advanced solid tumor such as melanoma, head and neck, liver or kidney cancer. Each CDR3 is given with its conserved first and last residue. The order of the fields is V gene, J gene, D gene, clone size, CDR3 DNA, CDR3 protein. The D gene is left open where the match is weak. Size tells how often a clone was seen (once, few, many) or the class of an expanded clone, and some rows leave it out.

>TRBV5-4|TRBJ2-3|.|.
TGTGCCAGCAGCAGCGGAAGGTCAGGGGAAGATACGCAGTATTTT
CASSSGRSGEDTQYF
>TRBV7-2|TRBJ2-1|.|.
TGTGCCAGCAGCTTAGATGATAATGAGCAGTTCTTC
CASSLDDNEQFF
>TRBV28|TRBJ2-5|.|.
TGTGCCAGCACCCTTTCGGGCGGAGAGACCCAGTACTTC
CASTLSGGETQYF
>TRBV30|TRBJ1-6|.|.
TGTGCCTGGGGGGCCGAGACGGCCTATAATTCACCCCTCCACTTT
CAWGAETAYNSPLHF
>TRBV6-5|TRBJ2-2|TRBD2|.
TGTGCCAGCAGTTACGGGACTAGCATGAACACCGGGGAGCTGTTTTTT
CASSYGTSMNTGELFF
>TRBV30|TRBJ1-6|TRBD1|.
TGTGCCTGGAGCACGGCCTCGGGACAGGGTTTTCTTTCACCCCTCCACTTT
CAWSTASGQGFLSPLHF
>TRBV5-5|TRBJ2-1|.|.
TGTGCCAGCATCATCACCGGGGCCCTTTCCTACAATGAGCAGTTCTTC
CASIITGALSYNEQFF
>TRBV9|TRBJ1-2|.|few
TGTGCCAGCAGCGTAATCCACGAGGGTGGTAATGGCTACACCTTC
CASSVIHEGGNGYTF
>TRBV2|TRBJ2-3|.|.
TGTGCCAGCAGGGGCAGGTCCACTAGCACAGATACGCAGTATTTT
CASRGRSTSTDTQYF
>TRBV19|TRBJ1-5|.|.
TGTGCCAGTAGTATTGTCTGGGATAGCAATCAGCCCCAGCATTTT
CASSIVWDSNQPQHF
>TRBV2|TRBJ2-5|.|.
TGTGCCAGCAGTCGATTGGAGACCCAGTACTTC
CASSRLETQYF
>TRBV2|TRBJ2-7|TRBD1|.
TGTGCCAGCTGCCGGACAGGGGGATCCAGCTCCTACGAGCAGTACTTC
CASCRTGGSSSYEQYF
>TRBV27|TRBJ2-4|TRBD1|.
TGTGCCAGCAGTCCCCAGACAGGGGGCGCAAACATTCAGTACTTC
CASSPQTGGANIQYF
>TRBV5-6|TRBJ2-3|.|.
TGTGCCAGCAACAAACCCGACACAGATACGCAGTATTTT
CASNKPDTDTQYF
>TRBV29-1|TRBJ2-7|.|.
TGCAGCGTTTCACATGTATCGGGGGTTGGAATACGCGAGCAGTACTTC
CSVSHVSGVGIREQYF
>TRBV4-1|TRBJ1-2|.|.
TGCGCCAGCAGCCAACTCTGGCAGTATGGCTACACCTTC
CASSQLWQYGYTF
>TRBV30|TRBJ1-1|.|few
TGTGCCTGGAAAACCTGGACGGAGGGGACTGAAGCTTTCTTT
CAWKTWTEGTEAFF
>TRBV10-1|TRBJ2-1|.|.
TGCGCCAGCAGCGTCCTCATGCTTCAGAAACTGACCTACAATGAGCAGTTCTTC
CASSVLMLQKLTYNEQFF
>TRBV27|TRBJ1-5|TRBD1|.
TGTGCCAGCAGTTTAGATGGGGGACAGGGGAATCAGCCCCAGCATTTT
CASSLDGGQGNQPQHF
>TRBV6-5|TRBJ2-7|.|.
TGTGCCAGCAATTCGAACAACGGGTACGAGCAGTACTTC
CASNSNNGYEQYF
>TRBV10-3|TRBJ2-7|.|.
TGTGCCATCCGAGACACCTACGAGCAGTACTTC
CAIRDTYEQYF
>TRBV7-8|TRBJ2-3|.|.
TGTGCCAGCAGCTTAAGCGCAGGGCGTTTCGTGACAGATACGCAGTATTTT
CASSLSAGRFVTDTQYF
>TRBV25-1|TRBJ2-2|.|.
TGTGCCAGCAGAAGGAGCGGCACCGGGGAGCTGTTTTTT
CASRRSGTGELFF
>TRBV23-1|TRBJ2-3|.|.
TGCGCCAGCATTTCCTCCAGGCAACACACAGATACGCAGTATTTT
CASISSRQHTDTQYF
>TRBV6-5|TRBJ1-1|.|.
TGTGCCAGCAGTTACTCGAGCTGGGGGCCGAACACTGAAGCTTTCTTT
CASSYSSWGPNTEAFF
>TRBV9|TRBJ1-5|TRBD1|few
TGTGCCAGCAGCCCATCTGGACAGGGACGGCAGCCCCAGCATTTT
CASSPSGQGRQPQHF
>TRBV7-2|TRBJ2-2|.|.
TGTGCCAGCAGCTTCTATGGCACCGGGGAGCTGTTTTTT
CASSFYGTGELFF
>TRBV2|TRBJ2-2|.|.
TGTGCCAGCAGTACACTAGGAACCGGGGAGCTGTTTTTT
CASSTLGTGELFF
>TRBV14|TRBJ2-5|.|once
TGTGCCAGCAGCCAAGAATCCGGATGGCAGACCCAGTACTTC
CASSQESGWQTQYF
>TRBV29-1|TRBJ2-3|.|.
TGCAGCGTTGAACAGAGTAGCACAGATACGCAGTATTTT
CSVEQSSTDTQYF
>TRBV5-1|TRBJ1-4|.|.
TGCGCCAGCAGAGCGGGAGCCGAGGAAAAACTGTTTTTT
CASRAGAEEKLFF
>TRBV28|TRBJ1-2|TRBD1|.
TGTGCCAGCAAAACAGGGGCTGGGGGCTACACCTTC
CASKTGAGGYTF
>TRBV7-3|TRBJ1-1|TRBD1|.
TGTGCCAGCAGCCCCCACAGGGGGCCCCACACTGAAGCTTTCTTT
CASSPHRGPHTEAFF
>TRBV19|TRBJ1-4|.|.
TGTGCCAGTAAGAGGGCTGGAACTAATGAAAAACTGTTTTTT
CASKRAGTNEKLFF